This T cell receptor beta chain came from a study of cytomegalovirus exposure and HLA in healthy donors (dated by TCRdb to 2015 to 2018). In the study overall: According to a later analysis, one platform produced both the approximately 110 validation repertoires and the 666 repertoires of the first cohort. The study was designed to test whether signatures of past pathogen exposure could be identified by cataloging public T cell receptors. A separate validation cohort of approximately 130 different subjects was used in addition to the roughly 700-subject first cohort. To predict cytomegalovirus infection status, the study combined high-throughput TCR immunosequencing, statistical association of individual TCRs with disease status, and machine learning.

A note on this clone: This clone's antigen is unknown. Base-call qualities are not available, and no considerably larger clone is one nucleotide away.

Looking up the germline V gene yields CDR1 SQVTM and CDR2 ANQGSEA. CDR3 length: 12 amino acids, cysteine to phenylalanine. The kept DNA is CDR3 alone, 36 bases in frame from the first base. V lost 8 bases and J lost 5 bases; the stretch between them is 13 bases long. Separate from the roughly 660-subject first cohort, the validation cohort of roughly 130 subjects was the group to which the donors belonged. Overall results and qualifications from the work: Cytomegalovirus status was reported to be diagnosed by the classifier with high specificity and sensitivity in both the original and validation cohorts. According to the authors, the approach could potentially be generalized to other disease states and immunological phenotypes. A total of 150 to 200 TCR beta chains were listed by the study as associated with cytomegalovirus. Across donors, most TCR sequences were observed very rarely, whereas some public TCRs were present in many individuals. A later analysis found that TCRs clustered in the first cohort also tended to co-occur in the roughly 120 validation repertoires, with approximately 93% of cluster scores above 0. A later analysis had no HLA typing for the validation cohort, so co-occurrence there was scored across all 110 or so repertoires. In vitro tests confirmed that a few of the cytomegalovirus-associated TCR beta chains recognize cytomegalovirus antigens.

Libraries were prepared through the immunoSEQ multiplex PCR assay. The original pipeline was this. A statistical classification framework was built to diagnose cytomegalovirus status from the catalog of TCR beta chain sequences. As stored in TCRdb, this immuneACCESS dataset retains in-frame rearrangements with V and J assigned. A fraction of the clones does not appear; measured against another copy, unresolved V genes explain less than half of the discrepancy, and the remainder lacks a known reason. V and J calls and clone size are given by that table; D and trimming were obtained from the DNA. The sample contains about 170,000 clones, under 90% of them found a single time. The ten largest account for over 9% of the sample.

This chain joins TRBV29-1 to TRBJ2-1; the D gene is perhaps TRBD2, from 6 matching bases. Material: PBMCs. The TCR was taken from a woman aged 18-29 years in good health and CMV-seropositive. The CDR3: CSSDRGNNEQFF. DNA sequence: TGCAGCTCGGATCGGGGGAACAATGAGCAGTTCTTC.